This T cell receptor (beta chain) was observed in a study of T cells in Graves' hyperthyroidism and ophthalmopathy. Study-wide results and caveats: Using 13 V-J features, a model discriminated ophthalmopathy from stable hyperthyroidism.

TCR beta CDR3 region amplification was performed from RNA transcripts. First-round RT-PCR with HTBI primers amplified the TCR CDR3 region. TCRdb redid the calling of the multiplex PCR reads with MiXCR, one entry per CDR3 protein. Here the sample spans some 600,000 distinct CDR3 sequences, around 13% being singletons. Germline V CDR1 and CDR2: SGHRS, YFSETQ. The V gene lost 4 bases and the J gene lost 7 bases, with 12 bases spanning the gap. The CDR3 covers 14 residues. Diagnostic decisions used clinical symptoms, serum thyroxine and TRAb, thyroid ultrasound and orbital computed tomography. This clonotype was seen ten or more times. Antigen specificity is unknown.

The source of this sequence is a woman in her thirties with Graves' hyperthyroidism that later progressed to Graves' ophthalmopathy. The specimen sequenced was blood. The chain joins TRBV5-1 to TRBJ1-6; D call uncertain. The CDR3 DNA reads as TGCGCCAGCAGCGAGGGCTCTCGGAATTCACCCCTCCACTTT. It is translated as CASSEGSRNSPLHF.